Listed below are T cell receptor beta chains from one sample, sequenced in a study of CD4 T cells in relation to SARS-CoV-2 and coronaviruses. For these receptors, no antigen is known. The method was immunoSEQ multiplex PCR; TCRdb's version includes in-frame clones alone and lacks a portion of them. Among 17,000 or so clones listed, about 70% were seen once. Sequenced sample: CD4+ T cells from PBMCs, cultured in vitro. The receptor source for this set is a human donor in good health. CDR3s include the opening cysteine and the closing phenylalanine or tryptophan. Each record gives: D gene, J gene, clone size, V gene, CDR3 DNA, CDR3 protein. D genes are given only for firm matches. Expanded clones get a size class; other rows say once, few or many, or leave the size out.

- | TRBJ2-7 | - | TRBV3-1/TRBV3-2 | TGTGCCAGCAGCCAATTCGCGGCCTCTAGGGAGCAGTACTTC | CASSQFAASREQYF
TRBD2 | TRBJ2-1 | once | TRBV24-1 | TGTGCCGCCTACCGGGACTACGAGCAGTTCTTC | CAAYRDYEQFF
TRBD1 | TRBJ2-2 | - | TRBV25-1 | TGTGCCAGCAGTGAATTGACAGGGGGATCCACCGGGGAGCTGTTTTTT | CASSELTGGSTGELFF
- | TRBJ2-2 | - | TRBV18 | TGTGCCAGCTCACCAAGGACCAGCCGGACCGGGGAGCTGTTTTTT | CASSPRTSRTGELFF
- | TRBJ1-2 | - | TRBV5-6 | TGTGCCAGCAGCGCCGGCCTGGAGGGCTACACCTTC | CASSAGLEGYTF
- | TRBJ2-3 | - | TRBV9 | TGTGCCAGCGCCCAGGAGACAGATACGCAGTATTTT | CASAQETDTQYF
TRBD2 | TRBJ2-1 | once | TRBV19 | TGTGCCTCCAAAACGACTAGCCGGGCCGAGCAGTTCTTC | CASKTTSRAEQFF
- | TRBJ1-6 | - | TRBV12-3/TRBV12-4 | TGTGCCAGCAGTTTAGAATTTGCACCCCTCCACTTT | CASSLEFAPLHF
- | TRBJ1-1 | - | TRBV7-9 | TGTGCCAGCACCCCCCGGGGGGGGTTGGAAGCTTTCTTT | CASTPRGGLEAFF
TRBD1 | TRBJ2-2 | once | TRBV5-1 | TGCGCCAGCAGCTTGCAGGGCCAGGGGGTGACCGGGGAGCTGTTTTTT | CASSLQGQGVTGELFF
- | TRBJ2-5 | - | TRBV28 | TGTGCCAGCAGTTTAGGTCGTGGGGCTAAACAAGAGACCCAGTACTTC | CASSLGRGAKQETQYF
TRBD2 | TRBJ2-7 | - | TRBV10-2 | TGCGCCAGCAGAGAGTTAGCGGGAGGGTACGACGAGCAGTACTTC | CASRELAGGYDEQYF
- | TRBJ2-3 | once | TRBV12-3/TRBV12-4 | TGTGCCAGCAGTTTAGCAGGGCAAGATACGCAGTATTTT | CASSLAGQDTQYF
- | TRBJ2-7 | - | TRBV15 | TGTGCCACCAGCATGGGCTACGAGCAGTACTTC | CATSMGYEQYF
TRBD1 | TRBJ2-7 | - | TRBV6-5 | TGTGCCAGCAGTTATTTAACAGGGGATTCCTACGAGCAGTACTTC | CASSYLTGDSYEQYF
- | TRBJ1-4 | - | TRBV30 | TGTGCCTGGAGGACGGCAGGGCGCGAAAAACTGTTTTTT | CAWRTAGREKLFF
- | TRBJ1-5 | once | TRBV30 | TGTGCCTGCCGGGCAGGGGTTAATCAGCCCCAGCATTTT | CACRAGVNQPQHF